A selection of T cell receptor beta chains follows, all from one sample in a study of early T cells in non-severe SARS-CoV-2 infection. Each CDR3 protein gets one entry after TCRdb re-called the 5' RACE reads with MiXCR. The sample holds approximately 76,000 distinct CDR3 sequences, under 15% seen once. Sequenced: whole blood. All receptors come from an adult who was a healthcare worker with PCR-confirmed SARS-CoV-2 infection or an uninfected control (not recorded which). Each CDR3 is given with its conserved first and last residue. The D gene is left open where the match is weak. Clone size appears in some rows only: once, few, many, or a class for an expanded clone.

d_call	j_call	clone_size	v_call	cdr3_aa	cdr3_nt
TRBD1	TRBJ2-2	few	TRBV11-2	CASNPGGPVRELFF	TGTGCCAGCAACCCAGGGGGCCCCGTCCGGGAGCTGTTTTTT
-	TRBJ2-5	-	TRBV28	CASSFAASQETQYF	TGTGCCAGCAGTTTTGCGGCCAGCCAAGAGACCCAGTACTTC
TRBD1	TRBJ1-5	many	TRBV6-2/TRBV6-3	CASRIGTVNQPQHF	TGTGCCAGCAGGATCGGGACAGTCAATCAGCCCCAGCATTTT
TRBD2	TRBJ2-1	once	TRBV20-1	CSAREVSGTGHEQFF	TGCAGTGCTAGAGAGGTTAGCGGGACGGGCCATGAGCAGTTCTTC
-	TRBJ2-7	many	TRBV6-5	CASTDPRDGEQYF	TGTGCCAGCACCGACCCTAGGGACGGCGAGCAGTACTTC
-	TRBJ2-7	-	TRBV29-1	CSVAPGPYEQYF	TGCAGCGTTGCGCCAGGCCCCTACGAGCAGTACTTC
-	TRBJ1-6	-	TRBV30	CAWSLGSPLHF	TGTGCCTGGAGTCTAGGCTCACCCCTCCACTTT
TRBD1	TRBJ2-7	many	TRBV18	CASSPDGDREQYF	TGTGCCAGCTCACCAGATGGGGACAGGGAGCAGTACTTC
-	TRBJ2-4	few	TRBV28	CASSLRESGKNIQYF	TGTGCCAGCAGTTTGAGGGAAAGTGGAAAAAACATTCAGTACTTC
-	TRBJ2-1	many	TRBV7-2	CASSRGPAWDNEQFF	TGTGCCAGCAGCCGAGGCCCTGCCTGGGACAATGAGCAGTTCTTC